Here is one TCR beta chain with its context. In germline, CDR1 is SGHAT, CDR2 FQNNGV. This CDR3 comprises 17 residues. The V segment lost 5 bases and the J segment 9 bases; nucleotides outside the gene matches: 19. Data came from immunoSEQ multiplex PCR; TCRdb stores just in-frame clones and leaves some out. The profile covers roughly 190,000 clones, with about 83% appearing a single time and around 5.5% taken by the ten largest. The record originates from a study of blood T cell repertoires in COVID-19. Study in general: Samples taken during acute and convalescent COVID-19 were collected in the United States, Italy and Spain.

The chain links TRBV11-2 to TRBJ2-1, with 7 positions matching TRBD1. What was sequenced was peripheral blood. The clonotype comes from a woman in her 70s with active or convalescent COVID-19. The CDR3 spells CASSRVAGSGQRGEQFF. The CDR3 bases are TGTGCCAGCAGCCGAGTAGCCGGGTCGGGACAGAGGGGTGAGCAGTTCTTC.